Listed below are T cell receptor beta chains from one sample, sequenced in a study of blood T cell repertoires in COVID-19. The protocol was immunoSEQ multiplex PCR, while the TCRdb copy is restricted to in-frame clones and leaves out a portion. The table includes about 270,000 clones, roughly 93% detected once. Sequencing was carried out using PBMCs or T cells enriched from blood (not recorded which). The receptors shown here come from a middle-aged woman with acute COVID-19. CDR3s leave out the opening cysteine and the closing phenylalanine or tryptophan. Fields, in order: J gene, clone size, CDR3 length, V gene, CDR3 protein. Some rows have no size entry. The others give once, few or many, or a class for an expanded clone.

TRBJ2-1	.	12	TRBV3-1/TRBV3-2	ASSFRDYNNEQF
TRBJ1-2	.	12	TRBV15	ATSREGGTRGYT
TRBJ1-3	.	12	TRBV18	ASSEGLSGNTIY
TRBJ2-3	.	16	TRBV21-1	ASSKVRWREVFTDTQY
TRBJ2-3	.	13	TRBV7-3	ASSSGTLSTDTQY
TRBJ2-3	.	14	TRBV4-1	ASTPRGRGGTDTQY
TRBJ1-2	few	11	TRBV6-5	ASTPGGDYGYT
TRBJ1-2	.	11	TRBV24-1	ATSHRTNYGYT
TRBJ2-7	.	10	TRBV6-5	ASLNRFYEQY
TRBJ2-3	.	14	TRBV9	ASSVVSGGMTDTQY
TRBJ2-7	.	14	TRBV18	ASSAGGGQHPYEQY
TRBJ2-7	.	12	TRBV24-1	ATSDGQGLYEQY
TRBJ2-3	.	12	TRBV28	ASSLARSTDTQY
TRBJ1-1	.	10	TRBV24-1	ATSDLMGAAF
TRBJ2-1	.	13	TRBV5-4	ASSLGVARANEQF
TRBJ2-2	.	14	TRBV7-2	ASSKSGTTNTGELF
TRBJ2-5	.	14	TRBV4-2	ASSQGGLAGVETQY
TRBJ1-2	once	13	TRBV9	ASSVELWPRKGYT
TRBJ2-1	.	12	TRBV18	ASSSQGHGNEQF
TRBJ2-3	.	15	TRBV3-1/TRBV3-2	ASSQGLAGPSTDTQY
TRBJ1-2	.	11	TRBV14	ASSPRQYYGYT
TRBJ1-1	.	14	TRBV25-1	ASSERSGTQNTEAF
TRBJ2-3	.	12	TRBV6-5	ASRTSGYSDTQY
TRBJ1-3	.	14	TRBV5-1	ASSLVAGTSGNTIY
TRBJ2-5	.	11	TRBV9	ASSGTGGTTQY